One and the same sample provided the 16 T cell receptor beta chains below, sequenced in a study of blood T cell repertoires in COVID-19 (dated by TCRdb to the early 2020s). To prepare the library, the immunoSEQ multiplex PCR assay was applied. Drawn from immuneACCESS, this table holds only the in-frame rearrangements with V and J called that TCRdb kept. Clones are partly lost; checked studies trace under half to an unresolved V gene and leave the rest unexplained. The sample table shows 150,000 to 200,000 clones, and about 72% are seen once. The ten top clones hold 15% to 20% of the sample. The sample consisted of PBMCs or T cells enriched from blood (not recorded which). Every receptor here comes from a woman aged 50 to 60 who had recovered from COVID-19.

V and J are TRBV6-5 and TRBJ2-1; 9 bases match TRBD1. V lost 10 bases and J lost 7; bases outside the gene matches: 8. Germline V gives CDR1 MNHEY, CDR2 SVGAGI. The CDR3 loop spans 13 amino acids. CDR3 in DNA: TGTGCCATTTACGGGACAGGGTTAAATGAGCAGTTCTTC. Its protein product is CAIYGTGLNEQFF.

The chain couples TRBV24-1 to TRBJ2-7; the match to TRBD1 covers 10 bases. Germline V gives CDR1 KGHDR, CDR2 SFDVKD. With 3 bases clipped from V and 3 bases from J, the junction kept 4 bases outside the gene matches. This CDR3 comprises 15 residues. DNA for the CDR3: TGTGCCACCAGTGATAGAGGACAGGGGGACTACGAGCAGTACTTC. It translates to CATSDRGQGDYEQYF.

The CDR3 DNA reads TGTGCCAGCAGCGTGGACTACCTTTCCTACGAGCAGTACTTC. Translated: CASSVDYLSYEQYF. The genes are TRBV7-8 and TRBJ2-7, with D tentatively TRBD2 (6 bases). The CDR3 covers 14 residues. Germline CDR1 reads SGHVS; CDR2 reads FQNEAQ. The V gene lost 5 bases and the J gene lost 1 base, with 12 bases spanning the gap.

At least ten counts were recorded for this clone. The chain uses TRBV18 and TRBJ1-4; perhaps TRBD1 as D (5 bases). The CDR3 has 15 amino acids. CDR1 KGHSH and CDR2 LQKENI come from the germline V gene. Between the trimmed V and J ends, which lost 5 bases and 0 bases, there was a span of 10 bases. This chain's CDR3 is CASSSRQTTNEKLFF. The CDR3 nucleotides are TGTGCCAGCTCATCTAGACAGACAACTAATGAAAAACTGTTTTTT.

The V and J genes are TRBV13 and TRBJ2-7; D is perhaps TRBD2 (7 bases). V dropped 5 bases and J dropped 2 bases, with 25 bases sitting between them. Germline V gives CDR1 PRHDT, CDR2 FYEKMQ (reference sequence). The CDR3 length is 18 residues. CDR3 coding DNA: TGTGCCAGCAGCCAACGCGGGGGCTCCGGGACGAGGCCCTACGAGCAGTACTTC. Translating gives CASSQRGGSGTRPYEQYF.

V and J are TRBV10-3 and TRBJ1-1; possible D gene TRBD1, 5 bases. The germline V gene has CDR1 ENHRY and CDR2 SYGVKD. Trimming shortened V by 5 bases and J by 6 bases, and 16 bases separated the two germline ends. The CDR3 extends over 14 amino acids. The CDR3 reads CAISKQERGAEAFF. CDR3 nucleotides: TGTGCCATCAGTAAACAGGAAAGGGGCGCTGAAGCTTTCTTT.

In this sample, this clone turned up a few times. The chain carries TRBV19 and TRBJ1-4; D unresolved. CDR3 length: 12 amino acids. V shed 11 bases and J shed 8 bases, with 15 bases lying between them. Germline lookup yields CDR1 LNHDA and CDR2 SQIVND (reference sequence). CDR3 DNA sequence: TGTGCCTCCCAGCAGGTCGACGAAAAACTGTTTTTT. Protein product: CASQQVDEKLFF.

As DNA, the CDR3 is TGTGCCAGCACCTCCATTAGCGGGAGATCGCAAGAGACCCAGTACTTC. Translating gives CASTSISGRSQETQYF. The chain has TRBV28 and TRBJ2-5; TRBD2 aligns across 9 bases. V lost 7 bases to trimming and J lost 2 bases; unmatched junction nucleotides: 11. There are 16 residues in the CDR3. Germline-derived CDR1 and CDR2 are MDHEN and SYDVKM. The full variable domain, its missing parts supplied by reference TRBV28 and TRBJ2-5, is DVKVTQSSRYLVKRTGEKVFLECVQDMDHENMFWYRQDPGLGLRLIYFSYDVKMKEKGDIPEGYSVSREKKERFSLILESASTNQTSMYLCASTSISGRSQETQYFGPGTRLLVL.

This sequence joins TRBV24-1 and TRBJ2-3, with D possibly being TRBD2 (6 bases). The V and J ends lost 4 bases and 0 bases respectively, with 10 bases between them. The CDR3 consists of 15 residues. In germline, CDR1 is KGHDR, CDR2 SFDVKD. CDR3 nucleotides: TGTGCCACCAGTGAACCGAGCGGGAGCACAGATACGCAGTATTTT. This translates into CATSEPSGSTDTQYF.

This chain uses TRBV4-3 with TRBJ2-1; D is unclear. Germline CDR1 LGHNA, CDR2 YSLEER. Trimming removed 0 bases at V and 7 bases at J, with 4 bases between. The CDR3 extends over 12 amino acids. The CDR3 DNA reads TGCGCCAGCAGCCAAGACCGGAATGAGCAGTTCTTC. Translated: CASSQDRNEQFF.

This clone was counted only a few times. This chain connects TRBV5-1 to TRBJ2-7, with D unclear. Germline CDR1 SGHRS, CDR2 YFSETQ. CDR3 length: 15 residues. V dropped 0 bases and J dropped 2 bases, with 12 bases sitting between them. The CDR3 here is CASSLAPLITYEQYF. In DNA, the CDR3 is TGCGCCAGCAGCTTGGCCCCCCTAATCACCTACGAGCAGTACTTC.

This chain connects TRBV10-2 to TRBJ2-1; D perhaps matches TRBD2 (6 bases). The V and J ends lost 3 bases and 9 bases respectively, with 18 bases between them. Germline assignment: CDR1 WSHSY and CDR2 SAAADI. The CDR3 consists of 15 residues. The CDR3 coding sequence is TGCGCCAGCAGTGATAAGGACTACCTCGGGGGTGAGCAGTTCTTC. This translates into CASSDKDYLGGEQFF.

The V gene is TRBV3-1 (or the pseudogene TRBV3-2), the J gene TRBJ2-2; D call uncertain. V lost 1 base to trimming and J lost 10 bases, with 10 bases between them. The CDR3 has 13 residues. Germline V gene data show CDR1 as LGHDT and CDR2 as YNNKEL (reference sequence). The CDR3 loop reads CASSQAPWLELFF. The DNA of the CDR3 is TGTGCCAGCAGCCAAGCCCCCTGGCTGGAGCTGTTTTTT.

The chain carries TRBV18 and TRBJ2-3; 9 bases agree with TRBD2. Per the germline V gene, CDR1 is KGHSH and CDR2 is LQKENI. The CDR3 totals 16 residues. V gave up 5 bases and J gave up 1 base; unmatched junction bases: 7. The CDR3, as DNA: TGTGCCAGCTCATCCAATAGCGGGAGAGGCACAGATACGCAGTATTTT. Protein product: CASSSNSGRGTDTQYF.

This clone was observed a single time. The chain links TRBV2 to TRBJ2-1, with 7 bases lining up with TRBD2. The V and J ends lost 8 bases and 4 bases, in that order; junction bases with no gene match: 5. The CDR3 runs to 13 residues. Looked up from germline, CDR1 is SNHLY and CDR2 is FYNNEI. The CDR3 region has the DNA TGTGCCAGCGCCAGCGGGGATTACAATGAGCAGTTCTTC. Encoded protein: CASASGDYNEQFF.

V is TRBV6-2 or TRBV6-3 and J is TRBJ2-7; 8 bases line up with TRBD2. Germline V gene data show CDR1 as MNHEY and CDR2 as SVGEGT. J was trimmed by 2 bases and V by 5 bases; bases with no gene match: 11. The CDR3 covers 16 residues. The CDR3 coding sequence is TGTGCCAGCAGTACCGGGGGGGCTAGCGCCGCCTACGAGCAGTACTTC. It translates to CASSTGGASAAYEQYF.